Given below is one TCR beta chain in context. Antigen: not known. The data belong to a study of CD8+ T cells in alopecia areata. At the level of the study: Patients received oral tofacitinib, 5 to 10 mg twice daily, for moderate-to-severe alopecia areata.

Germline V gene data show CDR1 as SEHNR and CDR2 as FQNEAQ (reference sequence). CDR3 length: 15 amino acids. V gave up 1 base and J gave up 3 bases; unmatched junction bases: 6. Whole-study results and caveats: Numerous expanded lesional clones remained in scalp and blood during tofacitinib.

RNA was isolated and reverse transcribed to cDNA, the sequencing template. Data came from immunoSEQ multiplex PCR; TCRdb stores just in-frame clones and leaves some out. The sample records roughly 200,000 clones, about two fifths being singletons. Treatment reported: oral pan-JAK inhibitor, 5-10 mg twice daily. The TCR was taken from a human donor with alopecia areata. The sequenced sample was CD4+ T cells sorted from blood, obtained at week 34, from a patient treated with tofacitinib. This rearrangement joins TRBV7-9 to TRBJ2-7; 7 bases match TRBD1. CDR3 residues: CASSLDSGQVYEQYF. The CDR3 coding sequence is TGTGCCAGCAGCTTAGATTCCGGACAGGTCTACGAGCAGTACTTC.